Reported below is one T cell receptor (beta chain). This clonotype was counted ten times or more. What this receptor recognizes is not known. Within one base of it there is no much larger clone, and no base qualities were kept. This entry belongs to a study of regulatory T cells in long-lasting Graves disease (dated by TCRdb to the early 2020s). With regard to the full study: Patients with newly diagnosed Graves' disease had been on antithyroid drugs for under 3 months. Peripheral blood TCR sequencing and RNA sequencing compared persistent Graves' disease patients with newly diagnosed Graves' disease patients. The study was registered as a clinical trial and conducted in China. A total of 33 samples underwent TCR sequencing: about 13 from persistent and around 20 from newly diagnosed Graves' disease patients.

Inclusive of the bounding cysteine and phenylalanine, the CDR3 is 13 residues long. The only DNA kept is the CDR3, 39 bases in frame from the first base. V is pared back by 5 bases and J by 8 bases, with 14 bases lying between the germline termini. Study-level results and caveats: Only the TCR beta chain was sequenced and analyzed. As a limitation, the authors acknowledged that the small sample size may reduce accuracy. Persistent disease showed preferential use of TRBV28, TRBJ1-2 and TRBJ2-5, whereas newly diagnosed disease favored TRBV20-1 and TRBJ2-1. More public clonotypes were shared among persistent patients (approximately 3,000) than among newly diagnosed patients (roughly 1,000). Lower TCR Shannon entropy and fewer highly expanded clones were observed in persistent Graves' disease patients than in newly diagnosed patients, which suggested clonal expansion. Only peripheral blood was studied, because thyroid tissue, the primary lesion, was inaccessible.

In light of the paper, this sample's time point label describes: newly diagnosed GD, antithyroid drugs for less than 3 months. For both TCR sequencing and RNA sequencing, RNA was extracted from PBMCs in TRIzol. The diagnosis of Graves' disease was made according to American Thyroid Association guidelines. Patients were recruited from an endocrinology department in Xi'an, China. Each patient gave around 9 milliliters of peripheral blood, collected in an EDTA anticoagulant tube. Ficoll Paque Plus density gradient separation was used to isolate PBMCs, and no further T cell sorting was performed. An Agilent 2100 Bioanalyzer and agarose gel were used to check RNA quality, and a NanoDrop 2000 was used to measure RNA concentration. Library creation used multiplex PCR. The sequencer listed for this sample is Illumina HiSeq 4000. To build TCR beta libraries, CDR3 regions were amplified by Arm-PCR using iRepertoire HTBI primers. PCR products were gel purified before sequencing. Regarding the original processing steps: Gene usage analysis of CDR3 amino acid clonotypes used the 60 to 80 TRBV and 12 to 15 TRBJ segments found across samples. COPE and FqMerger were used to merge filtered high-quality paired reads into contigs. BLAST was used to align contigs to IMGT TRBV, TRBD and TRBJ reference genes, and CDR3 was defined according to IMGT. Clonotypes above 0.1% frequency were classified as highly expanded clones. Shannon entropy was used to measure repertoire diversity, and the Gini coefficient was used to measure V-J evenness. Public clonotypes were defined as clonotypes shared by more than one individual. TCRdb reworked the public reads: Q25 trimming with fastp, MiXCR clone assembly, productive beta chains retained. Rows with one shared CDR3 protein collapse into an entry with the most common genes and DNA. For this entry, the V and J calls and clone size follow TCRdb and not the study's own pipeline. Within this sample are about 540,000 distinct CDR3 sequences, with approximately 13% of them counted one time only. The biggest ten clones account for roughly a tenth of the sample.

This same sample was also part of a study on T cells in Graves' hyperthyroidism and ophthalmopathy. The second study's paper adds: A patient counted as having stable Graves' hyperthyroidism if no progression to ophthalmopathy occurred over 18 months of follow-up. Hyperthyroidism patients were newly diagnosed, with disease duration under 2 months, and aged 18 to 65 years. The study excluded patients with uncontrolled infections, other autoimmune diseases, pregnancy or lactation. Diagnoses were based on clinical symptoms, serum thyroxine and TRAb, thyroid ultrasound and orbital computed tomography. The TCR CDR3 was subjected to a first round of RT-PCR using the HTBI primer set and the Qiagen OneStep RT-PCR kit. Most expanded thyroid clonotypes (frequency above 0.001) were also detected in blood, suggesting blood repertoires may reflect thyroid immune responses. A model built on a 13 V-J signature distinguished ophthalmopathy from stable hyperthyroidism, reaching around 88% sensitivity and about 81% specificity in cross-validation and 80%/75% in testing. In validation, the model predicted progression to ophthalmopathy a median of roughly 6.2 months before onset, with about 71% sensitivity and roughly 73% specificity. A discovery cohort of about a hundred patients, roughly 43 with Graves' ophthalmopathy and approximately 60 with stable Graves' hyperthyroidism, was used to find distinguishing TCR V-J signatures. Prospective prediction of ophthalmopathy was tested in an independent validation cohort consisting of 18 hyperthyroidism patients and more than 15 patients who later progressed to ophthalmopathy. The 95 to 100 discovery patients were randomly divided into training and test sets at a 7:3 ratio. The study also compared thyroid tissue and blood T-cell repertoires from several Graves' hyperthyroidism patients. After blood sampling, hyperthyroidism patients were treated with methimazole at a starting dose of 30 mg daily, and ophthalmopathy patients were treated with high-dose intravenous methylprednisolone. Libraries were constructed in a second round of multiplex PCR, after which size selection and purification were carried out. Paired-end sequencing of the libraries was performed with 100 bp reads on an Illumina HiSeq2000. SOAPnuke was used to process the raw data, with reads discarded if the reads contained adapters or uncalled bases, had a mean Phred below 15, or lacked an exact constant-primer or identifier match. COPE v1.2.5 was used to merge high-quality paired reads, and clonotypes were defined as unique nucleotide sequences. Clonotypes were aligned to IMGT TRBV, TRBD and TRBJ reference segments using MiTCR v1.1. The analysis included only V-J combinations with a frequency above 0.0001, which together covered around 99% of the repertoires. The TCS score was defined as F50 (clonal expansion) divided by E x V (chaos), with BLOSUM62-based TCRdist calculated between CDR3 peptides within each V-J. Welch's t-statistics and random forest reduced around 550 V-J features to about 13, which were used in a naive Bayes classifier (R e1071). Sample size was not statistically predetermined, and investigators were not blinded to group allocation. TCR Vbeta CDR3 sequencing of approximately 140 peripheral blood samples (under 45 ophthalmopathy, under 80 hyperthyroidism and roughly 17 progressor patients) is reported in the paper.

Sequencing was performed on peripheral blood mononuclear cells (PBMCs), taken at new diagnosis, from a patient treated with antithyroid drugs. The TCR sequence derives from a man aged 25-40 years with Graves disease. Donor details come from another sample of the same person, matched by shared clones. The chain is encoded by TRBV12-3 or TRBV12-4 joined to TRBJ2-3; the D segment cannot be called with confidence. The nucleotide sequence reads as follows: TGTGCCAGCAGTCAAAATGCCCCGGGTACGCAGTATTTT. This yields the protein CASSQNAPGTQYF.